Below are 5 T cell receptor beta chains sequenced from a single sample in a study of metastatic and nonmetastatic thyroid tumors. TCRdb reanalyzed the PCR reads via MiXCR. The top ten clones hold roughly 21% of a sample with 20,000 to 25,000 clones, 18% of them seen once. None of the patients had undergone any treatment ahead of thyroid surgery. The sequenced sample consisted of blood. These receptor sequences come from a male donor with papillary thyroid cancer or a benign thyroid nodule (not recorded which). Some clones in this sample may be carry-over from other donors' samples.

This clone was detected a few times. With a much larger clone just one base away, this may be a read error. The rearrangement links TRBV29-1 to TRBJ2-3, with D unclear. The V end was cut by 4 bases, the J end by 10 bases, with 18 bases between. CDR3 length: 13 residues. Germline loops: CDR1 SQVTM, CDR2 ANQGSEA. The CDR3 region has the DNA TGCAGCGTTGGGGTGGGTAACACGGGTGCGCAGTATTTT. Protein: CSVGVGNTGAQYF.

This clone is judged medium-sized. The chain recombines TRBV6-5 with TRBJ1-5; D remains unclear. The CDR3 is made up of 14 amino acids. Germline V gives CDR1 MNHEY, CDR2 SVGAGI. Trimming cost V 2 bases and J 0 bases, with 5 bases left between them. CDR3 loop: CASSYMASNQPQHF. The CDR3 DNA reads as TGTGCCAGCAGTTACATGGCTAGCAATCAGCCCCAGCATTTT.

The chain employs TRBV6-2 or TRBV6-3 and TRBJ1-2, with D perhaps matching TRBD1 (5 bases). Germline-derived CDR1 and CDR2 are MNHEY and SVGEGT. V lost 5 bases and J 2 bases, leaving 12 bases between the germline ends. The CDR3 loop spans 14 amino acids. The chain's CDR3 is CASSVDTTNYGYTF. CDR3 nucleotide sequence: TGTGCCAGCAGTGTGGACACAACAAACTATGGCTACACCTTC.

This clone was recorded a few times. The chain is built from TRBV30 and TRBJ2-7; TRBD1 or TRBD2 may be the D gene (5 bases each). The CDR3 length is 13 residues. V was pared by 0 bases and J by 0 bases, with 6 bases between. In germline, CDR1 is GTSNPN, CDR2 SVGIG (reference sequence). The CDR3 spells CAWSVGPSYEQYF. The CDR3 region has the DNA TGTGCCTGGAGTGTGGGACCCTCCTACGAGCAGTACTTC.

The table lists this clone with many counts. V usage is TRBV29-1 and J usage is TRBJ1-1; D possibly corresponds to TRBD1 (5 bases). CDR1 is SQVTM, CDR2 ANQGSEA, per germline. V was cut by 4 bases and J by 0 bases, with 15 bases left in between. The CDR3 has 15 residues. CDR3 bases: TGCAGCGTTGGATCAGGGTGGGGAATGAACACTGAAGCTTTCTTT. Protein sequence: CSVGSGWGMNTEAFF.